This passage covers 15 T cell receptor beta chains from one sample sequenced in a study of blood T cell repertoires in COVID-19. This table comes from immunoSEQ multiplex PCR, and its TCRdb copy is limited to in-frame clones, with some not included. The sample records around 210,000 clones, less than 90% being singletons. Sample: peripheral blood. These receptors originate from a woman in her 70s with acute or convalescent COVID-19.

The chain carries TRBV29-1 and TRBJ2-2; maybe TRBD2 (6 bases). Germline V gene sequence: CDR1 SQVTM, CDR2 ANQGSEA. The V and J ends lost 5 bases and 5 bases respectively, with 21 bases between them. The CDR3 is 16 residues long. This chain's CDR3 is CSVFSAVKGRTGELFF. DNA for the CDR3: TGCAGCGTTTTCAGTGCGGTAAAGGGGAGGACCGGGGAGCTGTTTTTT.

The CDR3 region is CASSPAGYGYTF. The CDR3 DNA sequence: TGTGCCAGCTCACCAGCAGGGTATGGCTACACCTTC. The chain uses TRBV18 and TRBJ1-2; maybe TRBD1 (5 bases). Trimming shortened V by 2 bases and J by 5 bases, and 6 bases separated the two germline ends. This CDR3 region has 12 residues. Germline V gene lookup returns CDR1 KGHSH and CDR2 LQKENI.

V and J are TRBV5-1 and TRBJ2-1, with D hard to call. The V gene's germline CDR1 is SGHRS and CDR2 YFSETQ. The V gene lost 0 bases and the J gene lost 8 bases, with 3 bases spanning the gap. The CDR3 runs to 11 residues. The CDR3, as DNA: TGCGCCAGCAGCTTGGTCGATGAGCAGTTCTTC. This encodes CASSLVDEQFF. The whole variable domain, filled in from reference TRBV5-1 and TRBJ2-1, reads KAGVTQTPRYLIKTRGQQVTLSCSPISGHRSVSWYQQTPGQGLQFLFEYFSETQRNKGNFPGRFSGRQFSNSRSEMNVSTLELGDSALYLCASSLVDEQFFGPGTRLTVL.

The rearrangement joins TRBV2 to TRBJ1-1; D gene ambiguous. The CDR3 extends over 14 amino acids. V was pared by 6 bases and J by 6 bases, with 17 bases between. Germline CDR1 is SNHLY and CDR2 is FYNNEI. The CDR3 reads CASRSNSKGAEAFF. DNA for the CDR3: TGTGCCAGCAGGTCAAATTCGAAGGGAGCTGAAGCTTTCTTT.

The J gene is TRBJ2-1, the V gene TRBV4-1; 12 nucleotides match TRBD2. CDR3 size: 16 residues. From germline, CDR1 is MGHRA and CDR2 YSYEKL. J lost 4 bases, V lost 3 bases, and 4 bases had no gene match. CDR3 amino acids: CASSQLGLAGYNEQFF. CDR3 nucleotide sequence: TGCGCCAGCAGCCAGCTAGGACTAGCGGGATACAATGAGCAGTTCTTC.

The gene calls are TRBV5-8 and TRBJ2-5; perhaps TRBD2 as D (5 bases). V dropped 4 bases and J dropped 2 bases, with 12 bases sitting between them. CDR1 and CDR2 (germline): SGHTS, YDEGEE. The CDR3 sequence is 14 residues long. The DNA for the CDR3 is TGTGCCAGCAGCCCTCCGAGGGTTCAAGAGACCCAGTACTTC. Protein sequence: CASSPPRVQETQYF.

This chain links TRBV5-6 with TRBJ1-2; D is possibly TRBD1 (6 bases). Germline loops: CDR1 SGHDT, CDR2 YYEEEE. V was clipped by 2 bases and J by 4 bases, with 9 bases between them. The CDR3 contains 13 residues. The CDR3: CASSLQGTYGYTF. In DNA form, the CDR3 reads TGTGCCAGCAGCTTACAGGGAACCTATGGCTACACCTTC.

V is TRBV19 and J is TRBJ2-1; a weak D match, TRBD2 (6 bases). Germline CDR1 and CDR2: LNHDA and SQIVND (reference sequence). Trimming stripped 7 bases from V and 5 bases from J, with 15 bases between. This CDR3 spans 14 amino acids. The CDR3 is CASTRQGLNNEQFF. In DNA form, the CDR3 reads TGTGCCAGTACCCGGCAGGGACTCAACAATGAGCAGTTCTTC. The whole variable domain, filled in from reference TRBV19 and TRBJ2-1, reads DGGITQSPKYLFRKEGQNVTLSCEQNLNHDAMYWYRQDPGQGLRLIYYSQIVNDFQKGDIAEGYSVSREKKESFPLTVTSAQKNPTAFYLCASTRQGLNNEQFFGPGTRLTVL.

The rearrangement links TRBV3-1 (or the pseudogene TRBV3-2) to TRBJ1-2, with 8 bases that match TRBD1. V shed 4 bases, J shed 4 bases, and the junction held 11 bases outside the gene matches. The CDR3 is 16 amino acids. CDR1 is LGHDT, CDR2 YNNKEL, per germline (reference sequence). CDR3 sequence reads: CASSLRWTGIVYGYTF. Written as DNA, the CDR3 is TGTGCCAGCAGCCTACGATGGACAGGGATTGTCTATGGCTACACCTTC.

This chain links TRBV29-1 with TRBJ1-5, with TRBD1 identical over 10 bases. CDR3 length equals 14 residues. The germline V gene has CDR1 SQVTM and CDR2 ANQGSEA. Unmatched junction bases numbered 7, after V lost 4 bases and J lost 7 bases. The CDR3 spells CSVATGGAKQPQHF. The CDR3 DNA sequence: TGCAGCGTTGCGACAGGGGGCGCGAAACAGCCCCAGCATTTT.

The CDR3 DNA is TGTGCCAGCACCCCTAGCGGGGGGGCAGGGGAGCAGTTCTTC. Protein: CASTPSGGAGEQFF. This chain connects TRBV9 to TRBJ2-1; 12 nucleotides agree with TRBD2. This CDR3 contains 14 residues. The germline V gene encodes CDR1 SGDLS and CDR2 YYNGEE. J gave up 10 bases and V 6 bases, and 8 bases lay outside the gene matches.

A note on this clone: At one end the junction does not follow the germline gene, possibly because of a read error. CDR3 sequence (DNA): TGTGCTAGCAGCTTAGCGCTTAGTGGCAGCGCAAGCAATCAGCCCCAGCATTTT. This translates into CASSLALSGSASNQPQHF. The rearrangement links TRBV7-7 to TRBJ1-5; D is ambiguous. This CDR3 is built from 18 residues. The germline CDR1 and CDR2 sequences are SSHAT and FNYEAQ (reference sequence).

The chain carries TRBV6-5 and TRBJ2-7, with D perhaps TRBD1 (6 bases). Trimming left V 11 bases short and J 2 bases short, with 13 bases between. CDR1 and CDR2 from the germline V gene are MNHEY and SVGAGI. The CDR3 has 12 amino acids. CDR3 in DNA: TGTGCCGTACAGGGTACTGCCTACGAGCAGTACTTC. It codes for CAVQGTAYEQYF.

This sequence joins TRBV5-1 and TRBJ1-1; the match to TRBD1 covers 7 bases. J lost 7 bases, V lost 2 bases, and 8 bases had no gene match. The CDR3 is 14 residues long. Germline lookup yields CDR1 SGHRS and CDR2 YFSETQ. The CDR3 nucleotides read TGCGCCAGCAGCTTCTTAAGGGACAGCAATGAAGCTTTCTTT. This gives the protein CASSFLRDSNEAFF.

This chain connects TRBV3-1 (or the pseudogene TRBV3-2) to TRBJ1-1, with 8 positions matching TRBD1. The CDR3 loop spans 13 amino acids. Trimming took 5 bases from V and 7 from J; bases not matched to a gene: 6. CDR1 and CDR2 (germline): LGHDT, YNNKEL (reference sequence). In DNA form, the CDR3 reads TGTGCCAGCAGCACCCAGGGGGCCCTTGAAGCTTTCTTT. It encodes CASSTQGALEAFF.